This entry concerns a single T cell receptor beta chain. This entry comes from a study of Ad26.COV2.S vaccination and SARS-CoV-2 variants. Turning to the study itself: Each vaccinee took Ad26.COV2.S intramuscularly, once or twice 56 days apart.

Libraries were prepared by immunoSEQ multiplex PCR; TCRdb keeps only in-frame clonotypes and omits some of them. The table includes over 450,000 clones, 80% to 90% detected once. The treatment was: around 19 received Ad26.COV2.S at low or high dose, single or two shots; 5 received placebo; per-sample allocation not given. Sampling was performed 63 days after the first vaccine or placebo injection. Per germline, CDR1 SGHAT and CDR2 FQDESV (reference sequence). V gave up 3 bases and J gave up 7 bases, with 12 bases separating them. The CDR3 spans 13 residues. The chain is built from TRBV11-1 and TRBJ2-5; a possible D gene is TRBD2 (6 bases). The clonotype originates from a person aged 18-60 years who received the Ad26.COV2.S COVID-19 vaccine or a placebo. The material sequenced was peripheral blood, taken in a trial of Ad26.COV2.S vaccine versus placebo. In DNA form, the CDR3 reads TGTGCCAGCAGCTTTCGGGGGAGGCGGACCCAGTACTTC. This sequence encodes CASSFRGRRTQYF.